The clone carrying this TCR beta chain has just a few counts. Its cognate antigen is unknown. The germline V and J ends were trimmed by 0 bases and 0 bases, with 9 bases remaining between them. The CDR3 runs to 16 residues. The data were taken from a study of T-cell memory formation after mild COVID-19. Constant-segment primers and 5'RACE yielded cDNA libraries for TCR alpha and TCR beta, each carrying sample barcodes and UMIs. TCRdb re-analysed the 5' RACE reads in MiXCR, keeping a single row per CDR3 protein. The sample yields hundreds of thousands of distinct CDR3 sequences, about a sixth seen once. General study results and limits: CD4/CD8 balance characterized clones contracting day 15 to 85, and CD4+ skew characterized later expanders.

Sequencing was done on a sample of PBMCs or a T cell subset sorted from them (not recorded which). The V call is TRBV12-3 or TRBV12-4, the J call TRBJ2-1; D not resolved. The TCR comes from an adult woman who had mild COVID-19 (a few samples of this study predate the infection). Cell type and time point are not known. The CDR3 DNA is TGTGCCAGCAGTTTAGCGGGCAGAAGCTCCTACAATGAGCAGTTCTTC. As protein: CASSLAGRSSYNEQFF.